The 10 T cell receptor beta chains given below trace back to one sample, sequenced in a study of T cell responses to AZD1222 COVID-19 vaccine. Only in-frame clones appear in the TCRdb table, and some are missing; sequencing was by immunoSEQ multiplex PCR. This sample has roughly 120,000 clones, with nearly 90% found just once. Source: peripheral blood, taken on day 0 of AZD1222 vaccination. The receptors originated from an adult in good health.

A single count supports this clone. CDR3 in amino acids: CASRSDRYEQYF. The CDR3 region has the DNA TGTGCCAGCAGATCAGACAGGTACGAGCAGTACTTC. This chain joins TRBV11-2 and TRBJ2-7, with D tentatively TRBD1 (6 bases). Trimming cost V 6 bases and J 4 bases, with 10 bases left between them. Germline-derived CDR1 and CDR2 are SGHAT and FQNNGV. This CDR3 is built from 12 residues.

CDR3 loop: CASRPSGRGENEQFF. CDR3 nucleotides: TGTGCCAGCAGGCCCAGCGGGAGGGGCGAGAATGAGCAGTTCTTC. The genes are TRBV6-5 and TRBJ2-1, with 10 nucleotides matching TRBD2. V shed 6 bases, J shed 7 bases, and the junction held 9 bases outside the gene matches. The CDR3 consists of 15 residues. The germline CDR1 and CDR2 sequences are MNHEY and SVGAGI.

The CDR3 DNA follows: TGTGCCAGCAACCGACTAGCGGGAGGGTACACCGGGGAGCTGTTTTTT. This gives the protein CASNRLAGGYTGELFF. This chain connects TRBV5-6 to TRBJ2-2; 14 positions agree with TRBD2. Germline lookup yields CDR1 SGHDT and CDR2 YYEEEE. With V trimmed by 6 bases and J by 3 bases, 4 bases remained unmatched. CDR3 length: 16 residues.

The CDR3 nucleotides read TGTGCCAGTAGTATTGGGACTAGGCGGTACTTC. Encoded protein: CASSIGTRRYF. This rearrangement joins TRBV19 to TRBJ2-4, with 8 positions matching TRBD2. This CDR3 spans 11 amino acids. V gave up 3 bases and J gave up 15 bases; unmatched junction bases: 4. The germline gives CDR1 LNHDA, CDR2 SQIVND (reference sequence).

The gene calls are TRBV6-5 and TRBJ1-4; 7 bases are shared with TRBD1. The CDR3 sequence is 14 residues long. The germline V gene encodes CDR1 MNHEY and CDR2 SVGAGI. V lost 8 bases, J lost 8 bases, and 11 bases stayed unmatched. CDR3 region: CASGEGAYIEKLFF. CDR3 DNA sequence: TGTGCCAGCGGGGAGGGGGCCTATATAGAAAAACTGTTTTTT.

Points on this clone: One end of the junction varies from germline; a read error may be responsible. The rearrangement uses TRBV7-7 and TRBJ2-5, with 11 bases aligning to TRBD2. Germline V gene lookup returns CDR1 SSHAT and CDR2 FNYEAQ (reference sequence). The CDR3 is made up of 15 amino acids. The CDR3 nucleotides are TGTGCTAGCAGCCGAGGGACTAGCGGACAAGAGACCCAGTACTTC. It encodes CASSRGTSGQETQYF.

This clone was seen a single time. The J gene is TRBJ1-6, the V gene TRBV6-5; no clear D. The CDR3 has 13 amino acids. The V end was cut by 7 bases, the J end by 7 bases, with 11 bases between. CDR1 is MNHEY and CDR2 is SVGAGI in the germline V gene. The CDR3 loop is CASTLELNSPLHF. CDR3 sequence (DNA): TGTGCCAGCACGTTAGAACTAAATTCACCCCTCCACTTT.

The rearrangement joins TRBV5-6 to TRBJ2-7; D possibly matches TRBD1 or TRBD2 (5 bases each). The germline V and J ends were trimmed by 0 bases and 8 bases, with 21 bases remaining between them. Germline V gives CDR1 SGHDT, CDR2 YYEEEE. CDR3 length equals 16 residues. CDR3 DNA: TGTGCCAGCAGCTTGGCCGGAGCGCAGGGAGTCGGTCAGCAGTACTTC. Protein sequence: CASSLAGAQGVGQQYF.

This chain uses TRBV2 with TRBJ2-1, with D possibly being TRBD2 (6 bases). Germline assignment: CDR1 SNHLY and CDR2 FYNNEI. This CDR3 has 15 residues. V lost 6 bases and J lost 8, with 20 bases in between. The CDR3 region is CASSESPPGVHEQFF. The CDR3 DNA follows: TGTGCCAGCAGCGAATCCCCCCCGGGGGTTCATGAGCAGTTCTTC. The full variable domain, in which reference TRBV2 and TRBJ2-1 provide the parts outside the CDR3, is EPEVTQTPSHQVTQMGQEVILRCVPISNHLYFYWYRQILGQKVEFLVSFYNNEISEKSEIFDDQFSVERPDGSNFTLKIRSTKLEDSAMYFCASSESPPGVHEQFFGPGTRLTVL.

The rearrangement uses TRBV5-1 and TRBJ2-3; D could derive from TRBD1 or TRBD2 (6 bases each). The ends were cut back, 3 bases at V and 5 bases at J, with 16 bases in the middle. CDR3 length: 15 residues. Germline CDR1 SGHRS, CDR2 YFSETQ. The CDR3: CASSWGTQGGDTQYF. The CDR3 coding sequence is TGCGCCAGCAGCTGGGGGACACAGGGAGGAGATACGCAGTATTTT. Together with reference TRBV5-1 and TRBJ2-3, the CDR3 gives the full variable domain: KAGVTQTPRYLIKTRGQQVTLSCSPISGHRSVSWYQQTPGQGLQFLFEYFSETQRNKGNFPGRFSGRQFSNSRSEMNVSTLELGDSALYLCASSWGTQGGDTQYFGPGTRLTVL.